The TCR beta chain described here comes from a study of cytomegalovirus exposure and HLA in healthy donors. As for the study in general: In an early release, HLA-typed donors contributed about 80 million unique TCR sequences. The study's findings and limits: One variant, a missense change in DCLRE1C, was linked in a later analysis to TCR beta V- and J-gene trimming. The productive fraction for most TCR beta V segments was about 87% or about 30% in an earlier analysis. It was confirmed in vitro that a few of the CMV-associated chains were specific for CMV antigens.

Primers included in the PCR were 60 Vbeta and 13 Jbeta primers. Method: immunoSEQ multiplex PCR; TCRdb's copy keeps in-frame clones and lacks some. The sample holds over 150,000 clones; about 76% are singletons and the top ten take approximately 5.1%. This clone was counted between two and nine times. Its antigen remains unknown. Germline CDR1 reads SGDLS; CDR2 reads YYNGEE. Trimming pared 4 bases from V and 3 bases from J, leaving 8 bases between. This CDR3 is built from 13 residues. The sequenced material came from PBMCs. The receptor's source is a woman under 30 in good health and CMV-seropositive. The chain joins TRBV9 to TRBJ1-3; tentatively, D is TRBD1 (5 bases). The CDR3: CASSKDSGNTIYF. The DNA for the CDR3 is TGTGCCAGCAGCAAAGACAGTGGAAACACCATATATTTT.